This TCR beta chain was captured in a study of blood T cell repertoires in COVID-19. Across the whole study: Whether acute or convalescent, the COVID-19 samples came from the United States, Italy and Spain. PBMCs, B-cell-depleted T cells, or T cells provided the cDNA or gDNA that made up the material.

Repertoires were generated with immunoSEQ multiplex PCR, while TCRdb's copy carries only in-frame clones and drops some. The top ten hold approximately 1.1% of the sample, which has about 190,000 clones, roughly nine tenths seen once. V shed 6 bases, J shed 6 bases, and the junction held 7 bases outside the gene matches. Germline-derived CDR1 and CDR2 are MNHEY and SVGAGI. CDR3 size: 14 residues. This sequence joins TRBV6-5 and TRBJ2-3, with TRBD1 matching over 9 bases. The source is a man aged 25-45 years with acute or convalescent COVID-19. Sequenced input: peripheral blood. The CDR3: CASSPSQGADTQYF. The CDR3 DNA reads TGTGCCAGCAGCCCCTCACAGGGGGCGGATACGCAGTATTTT.